This TCR beta chain appears in the sequencing data of a study of cytomegalovirus exposure and HLA in healthy donors. V dropped 8 bases and J dropped 10 bases, with 14 bases sitting between them. The germline CDR1 and CDR2 sequences are MNHEY and SVGAGI. The CDR3 length is 11 residues. Sequencing was performed with immunoSEQ multiplex PCR; in TCRdb, only in-frame clones are kept and a portion is missing. Of around 160,000 clones in the sample, less than 90% were seen once. General observations from the study: Many donors shared some public TCRs, even though most TCR sequences were rare. The authors enumerated some 170 TCR beta chains as linked to cytomegalovirus.

Points on this clone: Its cognate antigen is unknown.

The chain couples TRBV6-5 to TRBJ1-1; D is unresolved. The clonotype originates from a man younger than 45 in good health and CMV-seropositive. Sequenced material: PBMCs. CDR3 loop: CASASVRRAFF. DNA for the CDR3: TGTGCCAGCGCCTCGGTTAGGAGAGCTTTCTTT.